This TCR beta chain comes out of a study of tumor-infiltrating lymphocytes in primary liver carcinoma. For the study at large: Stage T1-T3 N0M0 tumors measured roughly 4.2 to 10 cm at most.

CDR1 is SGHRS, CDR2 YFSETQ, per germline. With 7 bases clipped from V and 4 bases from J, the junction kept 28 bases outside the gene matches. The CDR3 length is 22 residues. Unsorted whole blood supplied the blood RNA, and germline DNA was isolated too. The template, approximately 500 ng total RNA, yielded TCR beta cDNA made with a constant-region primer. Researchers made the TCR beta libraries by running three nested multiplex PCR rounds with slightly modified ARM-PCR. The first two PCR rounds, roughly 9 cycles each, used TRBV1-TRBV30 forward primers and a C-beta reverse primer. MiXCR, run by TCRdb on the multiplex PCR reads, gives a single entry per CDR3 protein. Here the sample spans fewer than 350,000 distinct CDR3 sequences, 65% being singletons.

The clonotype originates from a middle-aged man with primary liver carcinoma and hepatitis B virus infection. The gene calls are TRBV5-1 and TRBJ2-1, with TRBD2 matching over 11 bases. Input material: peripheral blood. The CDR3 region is CASRLSGPPDLAGGPGYNEQFF. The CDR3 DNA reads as TGCGCCAGCCGACTTTCGGGACCTCCCGATTTAGCGGGAGGGCCCGGGTACAATGAGCAGTTCTTC.